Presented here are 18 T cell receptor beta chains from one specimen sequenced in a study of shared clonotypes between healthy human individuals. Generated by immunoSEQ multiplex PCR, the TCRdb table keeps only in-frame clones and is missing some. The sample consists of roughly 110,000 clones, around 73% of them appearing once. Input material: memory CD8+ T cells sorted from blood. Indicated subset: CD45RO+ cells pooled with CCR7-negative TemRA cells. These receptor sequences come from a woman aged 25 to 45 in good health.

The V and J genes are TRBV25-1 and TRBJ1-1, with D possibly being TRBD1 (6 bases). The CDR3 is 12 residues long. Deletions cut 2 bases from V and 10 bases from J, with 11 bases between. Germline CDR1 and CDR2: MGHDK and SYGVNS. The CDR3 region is CASSERTAGAFF. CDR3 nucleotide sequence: TGTGCCAGCAGTGAAAGGACAGCAGGAGCTTTCTTT.

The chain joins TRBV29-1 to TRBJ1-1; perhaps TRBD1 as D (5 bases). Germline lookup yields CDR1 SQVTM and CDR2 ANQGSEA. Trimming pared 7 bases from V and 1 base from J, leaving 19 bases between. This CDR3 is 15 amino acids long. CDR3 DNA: TGCAGCGCCGATGGGGCTGGGTTCCCGAACACTGAAGCTTTCTTT. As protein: CSADGAGFPNTEAFF.

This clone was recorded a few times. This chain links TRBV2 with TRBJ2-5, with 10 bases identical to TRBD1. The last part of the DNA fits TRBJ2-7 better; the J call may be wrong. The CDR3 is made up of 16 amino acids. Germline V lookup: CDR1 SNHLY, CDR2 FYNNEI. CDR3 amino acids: CASSDLGQGVSYEQYF. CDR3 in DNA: TGTGCCAGCAGTGACCTTGGACAGGGGGTCTCCTACGAGCAGTACTTC.

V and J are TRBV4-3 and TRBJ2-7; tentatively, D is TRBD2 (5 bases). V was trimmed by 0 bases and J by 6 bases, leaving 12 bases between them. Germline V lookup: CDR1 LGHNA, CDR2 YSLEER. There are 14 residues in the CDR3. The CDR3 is CASSQDPSGIEQYF. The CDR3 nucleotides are TGCGCCAGCAGCCAAGATCCCTCGGGGATCGAGCAGTACTTC.

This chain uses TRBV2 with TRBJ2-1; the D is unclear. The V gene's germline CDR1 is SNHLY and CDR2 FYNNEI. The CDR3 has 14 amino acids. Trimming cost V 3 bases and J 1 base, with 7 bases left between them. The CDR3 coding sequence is TGTGCCAGCAGTGACCCCGCATCCTACAATGAGCAGTTCTTC. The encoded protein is CASSDPASYNEQFF.

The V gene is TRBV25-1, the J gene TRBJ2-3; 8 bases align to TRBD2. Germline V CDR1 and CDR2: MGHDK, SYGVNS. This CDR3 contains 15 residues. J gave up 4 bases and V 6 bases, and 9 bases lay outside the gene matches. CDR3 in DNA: TGTGCCAGCAGCCGAGCGGGAGATTCTTCAGATACGCAGTATTTT. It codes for CASSRAGDSSDTQYF.

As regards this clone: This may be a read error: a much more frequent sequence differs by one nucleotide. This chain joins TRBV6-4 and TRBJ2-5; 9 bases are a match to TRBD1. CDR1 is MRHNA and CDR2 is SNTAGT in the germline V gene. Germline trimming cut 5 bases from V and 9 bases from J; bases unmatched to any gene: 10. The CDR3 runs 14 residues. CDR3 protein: CASSPGQGSEAQYF. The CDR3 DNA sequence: TGTGCCAGCAGTCCGGGACAGGGCTCGGAGGCCCAGTACTTC.

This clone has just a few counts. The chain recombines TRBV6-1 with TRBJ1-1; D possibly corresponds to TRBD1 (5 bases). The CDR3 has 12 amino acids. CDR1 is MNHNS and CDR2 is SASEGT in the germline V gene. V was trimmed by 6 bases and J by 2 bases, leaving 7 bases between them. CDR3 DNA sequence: TGTGCCAGCAGAGACAGTAACACTGAAGCTTTCTTT. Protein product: CASRDSNTEAFF.

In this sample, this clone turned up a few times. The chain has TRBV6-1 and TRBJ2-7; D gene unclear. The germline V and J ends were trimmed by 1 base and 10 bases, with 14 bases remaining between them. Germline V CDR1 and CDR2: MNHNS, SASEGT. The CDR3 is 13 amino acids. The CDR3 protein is CASSEDLPDPQYF. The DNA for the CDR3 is TGTGCCAGCAGTGAAGATTTACCGGATCCCCAGTACTTC.

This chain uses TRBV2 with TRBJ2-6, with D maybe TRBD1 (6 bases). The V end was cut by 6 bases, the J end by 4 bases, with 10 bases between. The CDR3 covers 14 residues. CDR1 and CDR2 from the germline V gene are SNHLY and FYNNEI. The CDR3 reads CASRQGSGANVLTF. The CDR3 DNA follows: TGTGCCAGCAGACAGGGCTCCGGGGCCAACGTCCTGACTTTC.

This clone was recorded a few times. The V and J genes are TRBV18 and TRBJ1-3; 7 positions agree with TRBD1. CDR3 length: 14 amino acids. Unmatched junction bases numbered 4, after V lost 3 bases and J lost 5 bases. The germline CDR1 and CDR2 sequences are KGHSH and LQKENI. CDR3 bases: TGTGCCAGCTCACCGACAGGGACCAGAAACACCATATATTTT. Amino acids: CASSPTGTRNTIYF.

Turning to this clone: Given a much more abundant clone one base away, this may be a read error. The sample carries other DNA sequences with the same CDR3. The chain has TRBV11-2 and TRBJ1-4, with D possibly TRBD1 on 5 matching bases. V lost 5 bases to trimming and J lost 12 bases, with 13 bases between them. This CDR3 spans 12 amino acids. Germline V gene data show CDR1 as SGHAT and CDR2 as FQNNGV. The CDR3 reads CASSETGLQLFF. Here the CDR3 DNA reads TGTGCCAGCAGCGAAACAGGTTTACAACTGTTTTTT. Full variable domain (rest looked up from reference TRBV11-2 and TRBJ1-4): EAGVAQSPRYKIIEKRQSVAFWCNPISGHATLYWYQQILGQGPKLLIQFQNNGVVDDSQLPKDRFSAERLKGVDSTLKIQPAKLEDSAVYLCASSETGLQLFFGSGTQLSVL.

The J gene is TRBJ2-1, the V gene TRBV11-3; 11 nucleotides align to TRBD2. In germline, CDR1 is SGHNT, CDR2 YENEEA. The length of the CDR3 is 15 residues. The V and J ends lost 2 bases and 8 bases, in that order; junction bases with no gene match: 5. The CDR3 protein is CASSLLAGGPDEQFF. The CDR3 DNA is TGTGCCAGCAGCTTACTAGCGGGAGGCCCCGATGAGCAGTTCTTC.

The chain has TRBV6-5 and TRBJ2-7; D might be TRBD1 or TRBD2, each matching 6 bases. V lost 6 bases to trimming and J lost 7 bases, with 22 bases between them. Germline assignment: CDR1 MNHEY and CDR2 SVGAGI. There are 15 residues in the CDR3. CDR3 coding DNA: TGTGCCAGCAGAAATCCGGGGGCTTTGCTGAGGGAGCAGTACTTC. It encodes CASRNPGALLREQYF.

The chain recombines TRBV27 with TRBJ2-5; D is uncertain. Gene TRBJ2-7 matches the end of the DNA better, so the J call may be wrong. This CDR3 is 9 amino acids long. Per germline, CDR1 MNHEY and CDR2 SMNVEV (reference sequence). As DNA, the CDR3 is TGTGCCAGCGGCTACGAGCAGTACTTC. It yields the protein CASGYEQYF.

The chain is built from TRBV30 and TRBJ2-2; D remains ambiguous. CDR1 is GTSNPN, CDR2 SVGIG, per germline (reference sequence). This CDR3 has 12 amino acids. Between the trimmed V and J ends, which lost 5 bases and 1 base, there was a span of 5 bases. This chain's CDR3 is CAWVGNTGELFF. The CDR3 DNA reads TGTGCCTGGGTGGGGAACACCGGGGAGCTGTTTTTT. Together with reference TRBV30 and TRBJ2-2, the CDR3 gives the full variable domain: SQTIHQWPATLVQPVGSPLSLECTVEGTSNPNLYWYRQAAGRGLQLLFYSVGIGQISSEVPQNLSASRPQDRQFILSSKKLLLSDSGFYLCAWVGNTGELFFGEGSRLTVL.

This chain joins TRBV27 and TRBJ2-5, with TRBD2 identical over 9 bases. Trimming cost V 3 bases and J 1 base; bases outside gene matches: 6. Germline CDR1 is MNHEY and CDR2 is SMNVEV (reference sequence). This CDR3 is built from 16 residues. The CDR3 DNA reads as TGTGCCAGCAGTTTGGGGGAACTAGCGGGCCAAGAGACCCAGTACTTC. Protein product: CASSLGELAGQETQYF.

The CDR3 spells CSVVWTLSYEQYF. The CDR3 coding sequence is TGCAGCGTTGTTTGGACACTATCCTACGAGCAGTACTTC. The V and J genes are TRBV29-1 and TRBJ2-7; a weak D match, TRBD1 (5 bases). V dropped 4 bases and J dropped 1 base, with 11 bases sitting between them. The CDR3 loop spans 13 amino acids. From germline, CDR1 is SQVTM and CDR2 ANQGSEA.